The rows below give T cell receptor beta chains drawn from one sample of a study of CD4 T cells in relation to SARS-CoV-2 and coronaviruses. The table came from immunoSEQ multiplex PCR; TCRdb's copy has only in-frame clones and leaves some out. The table records 50,000 to 70,000 clones, over 70% of them present only once. Sequenced material: memory CD4+ T cells from PBMCs. The source of these receptors is a human donor in good health. The CDR3 runs from the conserved cysteine through the conserved F or W. D genes are given only for firm matches. The size field is filled for only some rows; it gives once, few, many or a size class.

DNA: TGTGCCAGCTCACCTAATAGCGGGAGCTCCTACAATGAGCAGTTCTTC
CDR3: CASSPNSGSSYNEQFF
size: -
V: TRBV18
D: TRBD2
J: TRBJ2-1

DNA: TGCGCCAGCAGCTTGGAAGGCTACGAGCAGTACTTC
CDR3: CASSLEGYEQYF
size: -
V: TRBV5-1
D: -
J: TRBJ2-7

DNA: TGTGCCAGCAGTTTACTGGACAGGGGAGATGAAAAACTGTTTTTT
CDR3: CASSLLDRGDEKLFF
size: once
V: TRBV28
D: TRBD1
J: TRBJ1-4

DNA: TGTGCCAGCAGCTTGCCCGGCAAGACAACCCAGTACTTC
CDR3: CASSLPGKTTQYF
size: -
V: TRBV7-9
D: -
J: TRBJ2-5

DNA: TGTGCCAGCTCAACAGGGGGCGGCTACACCTTC
CDR3: CASSTGGGYTF
size: -
V: TRBV18
D: TRBD1
J: TRBJ1-2

DNA: TGTGCCAGTAGTATATACCCGGGCCAGCCCCAGCATTTT
CDR3: CASSIYPGQPQHF
size: -
V: TRBV19
D: -
J: TRBJ1-5

DNA: TGTGCCACCAGCAGTAACAGGCGCTACGAGCAGTACTTC
CDR3: CATSSNRRYEQYF
size: -
V: TRBV15
D: -
J: TRBJ2-7

DNA: TGTGCCAGCAGCGCTAGCAATCAGCCCCAGCATTTT
CDR3: CASSASNQPQHF
size: -
V: TRBV2
D: -
J: TRBJ1-5

DNA: TGTGCCAGCAGCGCGGACAGGGATACCTACGAGCAGTACTTC
CDR3: CASSADRDTYEQYF
size: -
V: TRBV11-2
D: TRBD1
J: TRBJ2-7

DNA: TGTGCCTGGAGTGTTTGGAGGTATACTAACTATGGCTACACCTTC
CDR3: CAWSVWRYTNYGYTF
size: -
V: TRBV30
D: -
J: TRBJ1-2

DNA: TGCGCCAGCAGCTACCGGACAGGGGGTGGCACCGGGGAGCTGTTTTTT
CDR3: CASSYRTGGGTGELFF
size: medium-sized
V: TRBV5-1
D: TRBD1
J: TRBJ2-2

DNA: TGCGCCAGCAGCAAACGAACAGGGGTACGCTCTGGGGCCAACGTCCTGACTTTC
CDR3: CASSKRTGVRSGANVLTF
size: few
V: TRBV5-1
D: TRBD1
J: TRBJ2-6

DNA: TGTGCCAGCAGCCCACCTGGACAGGGTGGCTCACCCCTCCACTTT
CDR3: CASSPPGQGGSPLHF
size: once
V: TRBV7-2
D: TRBD1
J: TRBJ1-6

DNA: TGTGCCAGCAGCTTAGCCGGGGGGTTCTACAATGAGCAGTTCTTC
CDR3: CASSLAGGFYNEQFF
size: -
V: TRBV7-9
D: TRBD2
J: TRBJ2-1

DNA: TGTGCCAGCTCCCTAGGAGCGGCAGGGGGGGACAATCAGCCCCAGCATTTT
CDR3: CASSLGAAGGDNQPQHF
size: -
V: TRBV18
D: TRBD1
J: TRBJ1-5

DNA: TGTGCCAGCAGCCTAGCCTCCTACGAGCAGTACTTC
CDR3: CASSLASYEQYF
size: few
V: TRBV6-2/TRBV6-3
D: -
J: TRBJ2-7

DNA: TGCGCCAGCAGCGGAGGGCCGGGTGAAAAACTGTTTTTT
CDR3: CASSGGPGEKLFF
size: -
V: TRBV5-1
D: -
J: TRBJ1-4

DNA: TGTGCCAGTAGTATCACCGGGACTCCTGTGTATCCGTATTTT
CDR3: CASSITGTPVYPYF
size: -
V: TRBV19
D: -
J: TRBJ2-3

DNA: TGTGCCAGCAGCCAGGGACAGGCGTATGAAAAACTGTTTTTT
CDR3: CASSQGQAYEKLFF
size: few
V: TRBV7-2
D: TRBD1
J: TRBJ1-4

DNA: TGTGCCAGCTCACCGGGGTGGGGGGGTCAGCCCCAGCATTTT
CDR3: CASSPGWGGQPQHF
size: -
V: TRBV18
D: -
J: TRBJ1-5

DNA: TGTGCCACCAGTGACCCCAGCGGGAGGGGCCACAATGAGCAGTTCTTC
CDR3: CATSDPSGRGHNEQFF
size: -
V: TRBV24-1
D: TRBD2
J: TRBJ2-1

DNA: TGTGCCAGCAGCGAGCATCTGGGGACAGATACGCAGTATTTT
CDR3: CASSEHLGTDTQYF
size: -
V: TRBV9
D: -
J: TRBJ2-3

DNA: TGCGCCAGCAGCTCGACAGCGGTCCGGGAGACCCAGTACTTC
CDR3: CASSSTAVRETQYF
size: -
V: TRBV5-1
D: -
J: TRBJ2-5

DNA: TGTGCCACCAGCCTAGCGGGAGCCACAGATACGCAGTATTTT
CDR3: CATSLAGATDTQYF
size: -
V: TRBV24-1
D: TRBD2
J: TRBJ2-3

DNA: TGTGCCAGGGGACAGTCCTACAATGAGCAGTTCTTC
CDR3: CARGQSYNEQFF
size: -
V: TRBV2
D: TRBD1
J: TRBJ2-1

DNA: TGTGCCAGCAGCCAATACGGACAGGGGATCGGCTATGGCTACACCTTC
CDR3: CASSQYGQGIGYGYTF
size: -
V: TRBV3-1/TRBV3-2
D: TRBD1
J: TRBJ1-2

DNA: TGTGCCAGTAGTATAGTCCTAGGTTTACCTAGCACAGATACGCAGTATTTT
CDR3: CASSIVLGLPSTDTQYF
size: -
V: TRBV19
D: -
J: TRBJ2-3

DNA: TGTGCCTGGAGGGGGGGTGGTTCGGCCGGGGAGCTGTTTTTT
CDR3: CAWRGGGSAGELFF
size: -
V: TRBV30
D: -
J: TRBJ2-2

DNA: TGTGCCAGCAGCTTGGCAGGGAGGGGCTACACCTTC
CDR3: CASSLAGRGYTF
size: -
V: TRBV5-6
D: -
J: TRBJ1-2

DNA: TGTGCCAGCAGCCCACAGGGGACTCAAGAGACCCAGTACTTC
CDR3: CASSPQGTQETQYF
size: -
V: TRBV7-9
D: -
J: TRBJ2-5

DNA: TGCGCCAGCAGCCCCGCCGGGACGATCACCGGGGAGCTGTTTTTT
CDR3: CASSPAGTITGELFF
size: -
V: TRBV5-1
D: -
J: TRBJ2-2

DNA: TGTGCCAGCAGTTCATGGGCCATGAACACTGAAGCTTTCTTT
CDR3: CASSSWAMNTEAFF
size: -
V: TRBV6-5
D: -
J: TRBJ1-1

DNA: TGCGCCAGCAGCGTGGACGGCACCTACAATGAGCAGTTCTTC
CDR3: CASSVDGTYNEQFF
size: -
V: TRBV5-1
D: -
J: TRBJ2-1

DNA: TGTGCCAGCAGTTCGTTAGCGATGGCGTCCTACGAGCAGTACTTC
CDR3: CASSSLAMASYEQYF
size: -
V: TRBV28
D: -
J: TRBJ2-7

DNA: TGTGCCAGCAAAGGGGCGGGGGGTCAGCCCCAGCATTTT
CDR3: CASKGAGGQPQHF
size: few
V: TRBV7-3
D: -
J: TRBJ1-5

DNA: TGTGCCAGAGGGGGGCAGGGGGCCGAGACCCAGTACTTC
CDR3: CARGGQGAETQYF
size: few
V: TRBV2
D: TRBD1
J: TRBJ2-5

DNA: TGTGCCAGCAGCCAAGATGATGGGGGCTACACCTTC
CDR3: CASSQDDGGYTF
size: -
V: TRBV3-1/TRBV3-2
D: -
J: TRBJ1-2

DNA: TGTGCCAGCAGCGACAACGGACTTAGAGATGGCTACACCTTC
CDR3: CASSDNGLRDGYTF
size: -
V: TRBV27
D: -
J: TRBJ1-2

DNA: TGTGCCAGCAGTCCTGCCAGGGGAGGGAGCAATCAGCCCCAGCATTTT
CDR3: CASSPARGGSNQPQHF
size: -
V: TRBV28
D: -
J: TRBJ1-5

DNA: TGTGCCACCAGCGGGACTAGCTCCTACAATGAGCAGTTCTTC
CDR3: CATSGTSSYNEQFF
size: -
V: TRBV24-1
D: TRBD2
J: TRBJ2-1

DNA: TGTGCCAGCAGCCTGACAGGGACGGACACTGAAGCTTTCTTT
CDR3: CASSLTGTDTEAFF
size: -
V: TRBV7-2
D: TRBD1
J: TRBJ1-1

DNA: TGTGCCAGCGGGCAGGAGGACACCATATATTTT
CDR3: CASGQEDTIYF
size: -
V: TRBV7-9
D: -
J: TRBJ1-3

DNA: TGTGCCAGCAGCCGAGTCAGGGGGGGGGTTGTGGATACGCAGTATTTT
CDR3: CASSRVRGGVVDTQYF
size: once
V: TRBV28
D: -
J: TRBJ2-3

DNA: TGTGCCAGCCGGGACAGCTCCTACGAGCAGTACTTC
CDR3: CASRDSSYEQYF
size: -
V: TRBV2
D: TRBD1
J: TRBJ2-7

DNA: TGCGCCAGCAGCAAAGACAGGAGATACGAGCAGTACTTC
CDR3: CASSKDRRYEQYF
size: -
V: TRBV5-1
D: -
J: TRBJ2-7

DNA: TGTGCCATCACAGACAGGGCCGACGATAATTCACCCCTCCACTTT
CDR3: CAITDRADDNSPLHF
size: -
V: TRBV10-3
D: TRBD1
J: TRBJ1-6

DNA: TGTGCCAGCTCAGATCTGGGGCAGTTGGGGGCTGAAGCTTTCTTT
CDR3: CASSDLGQLGAEAFF
size: -
V: TRBV18
D: -
J: TRBJ1-1

DNA: TGTGCCAGCAGCCCGGGAGGGGAGAAGTATGGCTACACCTTC
CDR3: CASSPGGEKYGYTF
size: -
V: TRBV5-4
D: -
J: TRBJ1-2

DNA: TGCAGCGGGGTGAGGGGTGGCACAGATACGCAGTATTTT
CDR3: CSGVRGGTDTQYF
size: -
V: TRBV29-1
D: -
J: TRBJ2-3

DNA: TGTGCCAGCAGCCACAGGGCGACCGGGGCCAACGTCCTGACTTTC
CDR3: CASSHRATGANVLTF
size: -
V: TRBV6-5
D: -
J: TRBJ2-6

DNA: TGTGCCAGCAAGGAGGGGAGCAATCAGCCCCAGCATTTT
CDR3: CASKEGSNQPQHF
size: -
V: TRBV28
D: -
J: TRBJ1-5

DNA: TGTGCCAGCAGTGAAGAGATAGGAACCACCGGGGAGCTGTTTTTT
CDR3: CASSEEIGTTGELFF
size: -
V: TRBV2
D: -
J: TRBJ2-2

DNA: TGTGCCACCAGTCAGGTGGGGAACACTGAAGCTTTCTTT
CDR3: CATSQVGNTEAFF
size: -
V: TRBV24-1
D: -
J: TRBJ1-1

DNA: TGCGCCAGCAGCCAAAACACAGCGAACACCGGGGAGCTGTTTTTT
CDR3: CASSQNTANTGELFF
size: few
V: TRBV4-1
D: -
J: TRBJ2-2

DNA: TGTGCCAGCTCACCATCCGGGACAGCTTCTGGAAACACCATATATTTT
CDR3: CASSPSGTASGNTIYF
size: -
V: TRBV18
D: TRBD1
J: TRBJ1-3

DNA: TGTGCCAGTACGGACAGAGCTAACTATGGCTACACCTTC
CDR3: CASTDRANYGYTF
size: -
V: TRBV19
D: -
J: TRBJ1-2

DNA: TGTGCCAGCTCACCCGCAATGGACGGGATGGGGTATGGCTACACCTTC
CDR3: CASSPAMDGMGYGYTF
size: -
V: TRBV18
D: -
J: TRBJ1-2